The sequence of this T cell receptor beta chain was determined in a study of blood T cells in healthy people across ages. Broader study findings: Unknown CMV status may confound age-related changes in expanded clones.

A second roughly 6 to 11 cycle PCR used barcoded and J-beta primers. TCRdb ran MiXCR on the 5' RACE reads and lists one entry per CDR3 protein. The table records hundreds of thousands of distinct CDR3 sequences, about 51% of them present only once. This clonotype showed up many times. Its target is not known. The V end lost 3 bases, the J end lost 8 bases, and 21 bases lay between the germline ends. The CDR3 has 16 residues. CDR1 is SGHRS, CDR2 YFSETQ, per germline. The clonotype originates from a woman over 75 in good health. The chain uses TRBV5-1 and TRBJ2-1; D could derive from TRBD1 or TRBD2 (5 bases each). The sequencing sample was made of blood. CDR3 DNA: TGCGCCAGCAGCTCAATCGGGACCGCCCGGGGACATGAGCAGTTCTTC. Protein: CASSSIGTARGHEQFF.